This T cell receptor beta chain was profiled in a study of T-cell memory formation after mild COVID-19. Researchers used 5'RACE with constant-segment primers to make TCR alpha and TCR beta cDNA libraries that carry sample barcodes and UMIs. Using its own MiXCR run on the 5' RACE reads, TCRdb lists one record per CDR3 protein. The profile shows approximately 430,000 distinct CDR3 sequences, less than 25% of them singletons. The V end was cut by 5 bases, the J end by 1 base, with 8 bases between. The CDR3 covers 13 residues. In germline, CDR1 is KGHSH, CDR2 LQKENI. Of note for this clonotype: Its antigen is still unknown.

Notes on the study in general: In second-wave clones peaking day 37, SARS-CoV-2 specificity remained unconfirmed. There were some responding clones in pre-infection memory, which suggested that cross-reactive memory had joined.

This TCR derives from an adult woman who had mild COVID-19 (a few samples of this study predate the infection). Cell type and time point are not known. Sample: PBMCs or a T cell subset sorted from them (not recorded which). V and J are TRBV18 and TRBJ1-1; D unclear. CDR3 sequence: CASSDRENTEAFF. CDR3 DNA: TGTGCCAGCTCAGACCGGGAGAACACTGAAGCTTTCTTT.